This entry concerns a single T cell receptor (beta chain). Its antigen is not known. TCRdb reprocessed the RT-PCR reads with MiXCR, giving one entry per CDR3 protein. The repertoire holds roughly 500,000 distinct CDR3 sequences, with roughly 25% as singletons. This specimen comes from a study of response to subunit inactivated influenza vaccine. Study-wide results and caveats: Few new T cells, the authors suggested, are recruited by each seasonal influenza vaccination.

Germline CDR1 is MNHEY and CDR2 is SVGAGI. CDR3 size: 16 residues. Between the trimmed V and J ends, which lost 5 bases and 5 bases, there was a span of 22 bases. The sequencing here drew on CD4+ T cells sorted from PBMCs, taken roughly 5 days after vaccination. This chain links TRBV6-5 with TRBJ2-7; D possibly matches TRBD1 or TRBD2 (6 bases each). This TCR was sampled from a man between 50 and 59 years old who received an inactivated influenza vaccine. CDR3 sequence reads: CASSTPEGRGGHEQYF. The CDR3 coding sequence is TGTGCCAGCAGTACACCTGAGGGCAGGGGAGGCCACGAGCAGTACTTC.